One and the same sample provided the 9 T cell receptor beta chains below, sequenced in a study of glioma-infiltrating T cells. Amplification of TCR alpha and beta CDR3 regions from RNA used iRepertoire nested multiplex PCR. TCRdb used MiXCR to reprocess the multiplex PCR reads, holding one entry per CDR3 protein. The sample yields tens of thousands of distinct CDR3 sequences, around 37% seen once. The sequenced sample consisted of glioma tissue, nonneoplastic brain tissue, or PBMCs (not recorded which). Receptor source: a human donor with low-grade glioma or glioblastoma, undergoing nonglioma brain surgery, or in good health (not recorded which).

This clonotype was observed a few times. The chain employs TRBV19 and TRBJ2-5, with 8 nucleotides matching TRBD1. The CDR3 extends over 14 amino acids. The junction had 8 bases not matched to a gene; V was cut back by 6 bases and J by 5 bases. Germline CDR1 LNHDA, CDR2 SQIVND (reference sequence). In DNA, the CDR3 is TGTGCCAGTAGCCACCGACAGGGGCCGGAGACCCAGTACTTC. This codes for CASSHRQGPETQYF.

This clonotype has ten or more counts. The rearrangement joins TRBV6-1 to TRBJ1-6; D is unclear. V was shortened by 6 bases and J by 5 bases, with 8 bases between the two germline ends. There are 13 residues in the CDR3. The germline CDR1 and CDR2 sequences are MNHNS and SASEGT. The CDR3 bases are TGTGCCAGCAGAGACATGAATAATTCACCCCTCCACTTT. Translating it yields CASRDMNNSPLHF.

There are many counts of this clonotype. V is TRBV4-1 and J is TRBJ2-2, with D uncertain. The CDR3 length is 14 residues. The V end lost 2 bases, the J end lost 4 bases, and 8 bases lay between the germline ends. Germline assignment: CDR1 MGHRA and CDR2 YSYEKL. This CDR3 reads CASSQPTVTGELFF. DNA of the CDR3: TGCGCCAGCAGCCAACCCACAGTCACCGGGGAGCTGTTTTTT.

This clonotype was detected ten times or more. This chain joins TRBV24-1 and TRBJ2-1; D might be TRBD1 (6 bases). CDR3 size: 16 residues. Trimming left V 3 bases short and J 2 bases short, with 13 bases between. The V gene's germline CDR1 is KGHDR and CDR2 SFDVKD. CDR3 nucleotide sequence: TGTGCCACCAGTGATCCTACAGGGAGCACCTACAATGAGCAGTTCTTC. Protein product: CATSDPTGSTYNEQFF.

CDR3 nucleotides: TGTGCCAGCAGTGCTAGAGATCCGGAGACAGCCGACTACGAGCAGTACTTC. This codes for CASSARDPETADYEQYF. The V and J genes are TRBV28 and TRBJ2-7, with D possibly TRBD1 on 5 matching bases. Germline V gene lookup returns CDR1 MDHEN and CDR2 SYDVKM. The germline V and J ends were trimmed by 5 bases and 3 bases, with 23 bases remaining between them. The CDR3 contains 17 residues. Together with reference TRBV28 and TRBJ2-7, the CDR3 gives the full variable domain: DVKVTQSSRYLVKRTGEKVFLECVQDMDHENMFWYRQDPGLGLRLIYFSYDVKMKEKGDIPEGYSVSREKKERFSLILESASTNQTSMYLCASSARDPETADYEQYFGPGTRLTVT.

This clonotype has ten or more counts. The chain recombines TRBV6-2 or TRBV6-3 with TRBJ2-1; a weak D match, TRBD2 (5 bases). Germline V gene lookup returns CDR1 MNHEY and CDR2 SVGEGT. With 6 bases removed from V and 6 bases from J, the gap between germline ends came to 9 bases. The CDR3 totals 12 residues. The CDR3 DNA follows: TGTGCCAGCAGGCGGACTCTCAATGAGCAGTTCTTC. The encoded protein is CASRRTLNEQFF.

This clonotype has a count of ten or more. A clone one base away is much larger, so this may be a read error. The chain combines TRBV4-2 with TRBJ2-1; 7 bases line up with TRBD2. Trimming at V came to 0 bases and at J to 10 bases, leaving 15 bases not matched to a gene. The germline V gene has CDR1 LGHNA and CDR2 YNFKEQ. The CDR3 runs 17 residues. The CDR3 spells CASSQETGASGKSEQFF. For the CDR3, the DNA is TGTGCCAGCAGCCAAGAGACCGGGGCTAGCGGAAAATCCGAGCAGTTCTTC.

With respect to this clonotype: A read error may produce the germline difference seen at one junction end. The genes are TRBV19 and TRBJ2-1; D gene ambiguous. The CDR3 is 16 amino acids. CDR1 is LNHDA, CDR2 SQIVND, per germline (reference sequence). The CDR3 is CASSINTPSGYNAQFF. CDR3 nucleotides: TGTGCCAGTAGTATAAACACCCCGTCAGGTTACAATGCGCAGTTCTTC.

The chain has TRBV6-1 and TRBJ2-3; 8 nucleotides line up with TRBD2. Germline-derived CDR1 and CDR2 are MNHNS and SASEGT. This CDR3 is 13 amino acids long. Trimming removed 6 bases from V and 6 bases from J; junction bases left unmatched: 5. In nucleotides, the CDR3 is TGTGCCAGCAGGGCGGGAGGCCCCGATACGCAGTATTTT. It encodes CASRAGGPDTQYF.